Given below is one T cell receptor (beta chain) in context. Trimming removed 3 bases at V and 6 bases at J, with 7 bases between. The CDR3 has 12 residues. CDR1 MGHRA and CDR2 YSYEKL come from the germline V gene. The sample's treatment: over 15 received Ad26.COV2.S at low or high dose, single or two shots; 5 received placebo; per-sample allocation not given. Vaccine and placebo recipients were sampled on day 63 after the first injection. Method: immunoSEQ multiplex PCR; TCRdb's copy keeps in-frame clones and lacks some. The table includes some 290,000 clones, around 83% detected once. This entry is derived from a study of Ad26.COV2.S vaccination and SARS-CoV-2 variants. Whole-study context: Once or twice, 56 days apart, Ad26.COV2.S was delivered intramuscularly.

Sequenced material: peripheral blood, taken in a trial of Ad26.COV2.S vaccine versus placebo. V usage is TRBV4-1 and J usage is TRBJ2-3; D unresolved. The TCR comes from a person aged 18-60 years who received the Ad26.COV2.S COVID-19 vaccine or a placebo. CDR3 region: CASSQTGDTQYF. DNA of the CDR3: TGCGCCAGCAGCCAGACGGGCGATACGCAGTATTTT.